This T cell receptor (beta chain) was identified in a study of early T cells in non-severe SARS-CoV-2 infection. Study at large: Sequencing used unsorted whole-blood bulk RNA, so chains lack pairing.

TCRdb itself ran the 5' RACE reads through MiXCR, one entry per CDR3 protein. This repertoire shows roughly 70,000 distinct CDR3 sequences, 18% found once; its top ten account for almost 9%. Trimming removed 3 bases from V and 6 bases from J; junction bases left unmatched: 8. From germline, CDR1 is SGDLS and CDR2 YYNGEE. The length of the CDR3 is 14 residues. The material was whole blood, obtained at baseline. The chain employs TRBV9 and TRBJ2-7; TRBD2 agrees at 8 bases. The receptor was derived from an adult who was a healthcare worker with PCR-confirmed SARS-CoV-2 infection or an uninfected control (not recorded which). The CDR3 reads CASSAGLAGGEQYF. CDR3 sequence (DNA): TGTGCCAGCAGCGCCGGACTAGCCGGAGGCGAGCAGTACTTC.